This TCR beta chain originates from a study of cytomegalovirus exposure and HLA in healthy donors. Overall study findings and caveats: CMV serostatus was the only immune exposure information that was available. Reports indicate that TCR beta sequences accurately predicted the HLA-A and HLA-B alleles of most subjects. An analysis was carried out at a later point. It showed that HLA-associated TCR beta chains were more clonally expanded than equally common non-associated chains.

Whereas donors were nominally healthy upon sampling, unrecorded immune exposures were probable. On this clone: Its specificity is unknown.

This CDR3 is 12 amino acids long. Germline assignment: CDR1 SQVTM and CDR2 ANQGSEA. The germline V and J ends were trimmed by 3 bases and 7 bases, with 12 bases remaining between them. PCR was performed using 60 Vbeta and 13 Jbeta primers. The table came from immunoSEQ multiplex PCR; TCRdb's copy has only in-frame clones and leaves some out. Counted here are tens of thousands of clones, around three fifths occurring once; the ten biggest clones make up under 6%. The clonotype originates from a boy between 10 and 17 years old in good health and CMV-seropositive. Sequencing used PBMCs. The chain employs TRBV29-1 and TRBJ1-1; D is undetermined. In DNA, the CDR3 is TGCAGCGTTGAGACCGGGTCGGTTGAAGCTTTCTTT. Translated: CSVETGSVEAFF.